This TCR beta chain was profiled in a study of blood T cell repertoires in COVID-19. This clone was seen once. Method: immunoSEQ multiplex PCR; TCRdb's copy keeps in-frame clones and lacks some. The repertoire has 200,000 to 250,000 clones, roughly 85% of them found once; the top ten carry 9.1%. Residents of over 20 US areas, aged roughly 18 to 90 years, made up the participants. Participant reports of clinical history set cohort assignment. The sequencing sample was made of PBMCs or T cells enriched from blood (not recorded which). The TCR comes from a woman aged 50 to 65 with acute COVID-19.

DNA for the CDR3: TGCGCCAGCAGCCAACTCCTGACAGGGACCTACGCTGAAGCTTTCTTT. Translated, it gives CASSQLLTGTYAEAFF. The chain carries TRBV4-1 and TRBJ1-1; TRBD1 matches at 7 bases. The V gene's germline CDR1 is MGHRA and CDR2 YSYEKL. Trimming at V came to 2 bases and at J to 6 bases, leaving 12 bases not matched to a gene. The CDR3 runs 16 residues.